Presented here are 20 T cell receptor beta chains from one specimen sequenced in a study of blood T cell repertoires in COVID-19. Assay used: immunoSEQ multiplex PCR; TCRdb lists only in-frame clones, some missing. There are under 60,000 clones in the sample; approximately 87% occur only once, and more than 6% lies in the top ten. Input material: peripheral blood. Receptor source: an older woman with COVID-19, enrolled during active disease.

The CDR3 reads CASSQATSGRAGEQYF. CDR3 DNA sequence: TGTGCCAGCAGCCAAGCGACTAGCGGGAGGGCCGGGGAGCAGTACTTC. The gene calls are TRBV3-1 (or the pseudogene TRBV3-2) and TRBJ2-7, with TRBD2 matching over 14 bases. Losses at the gene ends were 1 base for V and 7 bases for J; bases not matched to a gene: 6. There are 16 residues in the CDR3. Germline-derived CDR1 and CDR2 are LGHDT and YNNKEL (reference sequence).

This chain uses TRBV2 with TRBJ1-5; D unclear. Trimming pared 11 bases from V and 4 bases from J, leaving 15 bases between. There are 13 residues in the CDR3. CDR1 and CDR2 from the germline V gene are SNHLY and FYNNEI. CDR3 nucleotide sequence: TGTGCCTCACAAAGTCTAGAGAATCAGCCCCAGCATTTT. It codes for CASQSLENQPQHF. The full variable domain, in which reference TRBV2 and TRBJ1-5 provide the parts outside the CDR3, is EPEVTQTPSHQVTQMGQEVILRCVPISNHLYFYWYRQILGQKVEFLVSFYNNEISEKSEIFDDQFSVERPDGSNFTLKIRSTKLEDSAMYFCASQSLENQPQHFGDGTRLSIL.

This rearrangement joins TRBV27 to TRBJ2-1, with D possibly matching TRBD1 (6 bases). The CDR3 has 13 amino acids. The germline gives CDR1 MNHEY, CDR2 SMNVEV (reference sequence). The germline V and J ends were trimmed by 4 bases and 10 bases, with 14 bases remaining between them. The CDR3 region is CASSSNRVGEQFF. CDR3 coding DNA: TGTGCCAGCAGTTCCAACAGGGTCGGAGAGCAGTTCTTC.

V and J are TRBV5-1 and TRBJ2-5; D remains ambiguous. Germline assignment: CDR1 SGHRS and CDR2 YFSETQ. The germline V and J ends were trimmed by 4 bases and 1 base, with 8 bases remaining between them. This CDR3 has 13 amino acids. The CDR3 loop reads CASSPSVQETQYF. The DNA for the CDR3 is TGCGCCAGCAGCCCCTCGGTCCAAGAGACCCAGTACTTC. The whole variable domain, remainder taken from reference TRBV5-1 and TRBJ2-5, is KAGVTQTPRYLIKTRGQQVTLSCSPISGHRSVSWYQQTPGQGLQFLFEYFSETQRNKGNFPGRFSGRQFSNSRSEMNVSTLELGDSALYLCASSPSVQETQYFGPGTRLLVL.

V usage is TRBV5-6 and J usage is TRBJ1-5, with D perhaps matching TRBD1 (6 bases). Germline values: CDR1 SGHDT, CDR2 YYEEEE. V was cut by 1 base and J by 2 bases, with 10 bases left in between. The CDR3 is made up of 15 amino acids. CDR3 bases: TGTGCCAGCAGCTTGAAAGGGGGAGGCAATCAGCCCCAGCATTTT. Its protein is CASSLKGGGNQPQHF.

As DNA, the CDR3 is TGTGCCAGCAGCCCTCGCCAGGGGCGAACTGAAGCTTTCTTT. Amino acid sequence: CASSPRQGRTEAFF. The chain recombines TRBV2 with TRBJ1-1; tentative D call: TRBD1 (6 bases). In germline, CDR1 is SNHLY, CDR2 FYNNEI. The germline V and J ends were trimmed by 6 bases and 5 bases, with 16 bases remaining between them. The CDR3 totals 14 residues. Supplemented by reference TRBV2 and TRBJ1-1, the full variable domain reads EPEVTQTPSHQVTQMGQEVILRCVPISNHLYFYWYRQILGQKVEFLVSFYNNEISEKSEIFDDQFSVERPDGSNFTLKIRSTKLEDSAMYFCASSPRQGRTEAFFGQGTRLTVV.

The chain links TRBV9 to TRBJ1-4, with 7 bases matching TRBD1. CDR1 is SGDLS, CDR2 YYNGEE, per germline. This CDR3 is built from 15 residues. V shed 0 bases, J shed 4 bases, and the junction held 3 bases outside the gene matches. This CDR3 is CASSVEPGGNEKLFF. The CDR3 coding sequence is TGTGCCAGCAGCGTAGAGCCAGGGGGTAATGAAAAACTGTTTTTT. Full variable domain (missing parts from reference TRBV9 and TRBJ1-4): DSGVTQTPKHLITATGQRVTLRCSPRSGDLSVYWYQQSLDQGLQFLIQYYNGEERAKGNILERFSAQQFPDLHSELNLSSLELGDSALYFCASSVEPGGNEKLFFGSGTQLSVL.

The chain recombines TRBV28 with TRBJ2-7; tentative D call: TRBD2 (6 bases). V was clipped by 1 base and J by 4 bases, with 14 bases between them. CDR3 length equals 15 residues. Per the germline V gene, CDR1 is MDHEN and CDR2 is SYDVKM. CDR3 bases: TGTGCCAGCAGTTTATCCTGGACGGGACTTTACGAGCAGTACTTC. It encodes CASSLSWTGLYEQYF.

The chain employs TRBV6-5 and TRBJ1-2; TRBD1 aligns across 11 bases. Trimming took 8 bases from V and 7 from J; bases not matched to a gene: 3. Germline CDR1 MNHEY, CDR2 SVGAGI. There are 12 residues in the CDR3. The CDR3 region has the DNA TGTGCCAGCGCAGGGACAGGGGGTGGCTACACCTTC. Protein sequence: CASAGTGGGYTF.

A few counts support this clone. V is TRBV2 and J is TRBJ2-6; 13 nucleotides line up with TRBD2. Germline trimming cut 6 bases from V and 0 bases from J; bases unmatched to any gene: 5. Germline V gene lookup returns CDR1 SNHLY and CDR2 FYNNEI. The CDR3 length is 18 residues. In DNA, the CDR3 is TGTGCCAGCAGCTTTAGGACTAGCGGGAGCTCTGGGGCCAACGTCCTGACTTTC. Translating gives CASSFRTSGSSGANVLTF. Based on the CDR3 plus reference TRBV2 and TRBJ2-6, the full variable domain is EPEVTQTPSHQVTQMGQEVILRCVPISNHLYFYWYRQILGQKVEFLVSFYNNEISEKSEIFDDQFSVERPDGSNFTLKIRSTKLEDSAMYFCASSFRTSGSSGANVLTFGAGSRLTVL.

This rearrangement joins TRBV11-2 to TRBJ1-1; TRBD1 agrees at 12 bases. The CDR3 runs 19 residues. Trimming cost V 2 bases and J 1 base; bases outside gene matches: 11. Germline CDR1 reads SGHAT; CDR2 reads FQNNGV. The CDR3 spells CASSLYFPGTGGRNTEAFF. The CDR3 DNA reads TGTGCCAGCAGCTTATACTTCCCCGGGACAGGGGGCCGGAACACTGAAGCTTTCTTT.

This chain uses TRBV5-4 with TRBJ1-5; unclear D gene. Germline V CDR1 and CDR2: SGHNT, YYREEE (reference sequence). V was trimmed by 4 bases and J by 3 bases, leaving 5 bases between them. The CDR3 is 12 residues long. CDR3 loop: CASSEHNQPQHF. Written as DNA, the CDR3 is TGTGCCAGCAGCGAACACAATCAGCCCCAGCATTTT.

The rearrangement joins TRBV6-5 to TRBJ2-1; 10 bases line up with TRBD2. J was trimmed by 6 bases and V by 7 bases; bases with no gene match: 6. This CDR3 comprises 14 residues. The germline V gene has CDR1 MNHEY and CDR2 SVGAGI. DNA for the CDR3: TGTGCCAGCAATCTAGCGGGAGTCTCCAATGAGCAGTTCTTC. Translating it yields CASNLAGVSNEQFF.

This chain joins TRBV5-4 and TRBJ2-7; 11 bases are a match to TRBD2. With 4 bases clipped from V and 2 bases from J, the junction kept 5 bases outside the gene matches. The V gene's germline CDR1 is SGHNT and CDR2 YYREEE (reference sequence). The CDR3 runs 15 residues. The CDR3 region is CASSKGTSGTYEQYF. The CDR3 DNA sequence: TGTGCCAGCAGCAAAGGGACTAGCGGAACCTACGAGCAGTACTTC.

The chain couples TRBV13 to TRBJ1-2, with a possible D match to TRBD1 (5 bases). V was clipped by 5 bases and J by 2 bases, with 9 bases between them. CDR1 is PRHDT, CDR2 FYEKMQ, per germline (reference sequence). The CDR3 has 13 amino acids. The CDR3 coding sequence is TGTGCCAGCAGCGCGGACACGAACTATGGCTACACCTTC. Its protein is CASSADTNYGYTF.

Notes on this clone: A junction end diverges from the germline sequence, so it may reflect a read error. The chain joins TRBV6-4 to TRBJ1-2; 8 nucleotides line up with TRBD1. The germline V gene encodes CDR1 MRHNA and CDR2 SNTAGT. The CDR3 extends over 14 amino acids. CDR3 loop: CASSHSGTGYGYTF. The DNA of the CDR3 is TGTGCCAGCAGTCACTCCGGGACAGGCTATGGCTACACCTTC.

The chain carries TRBV7-9 and TRBJ2-3, with TRBD2 identical over 12 bases. Germline loops: CDR1 SEHNR, CDR2 FQNEAQ (reference sequence). The V segment lost 5 bases and the J segment 4 bases; nucleotides outside the gene matches: 7. The CDR3 has 16 residues. The CDR3 is CASSGSRTSGADTQYF. DNA for the CDR3: TGTGCCAGCAGCGGCTCGAGGACTAGCGGGGCAGATACGCAGTATTTT.

The rearrangement uses TRBV5-1 and TRBJ2-7; D is undetermined. The CDR3 is 12 residues long. Trimming removed 4 bases from V and 5 bases from J, with 10 bases in between. Germline lookup yields CDR1 SGHRS and CDR2 YFSETQ. This CDR3 is CASSLNRHEQYF. The CDR3 region has the DNA TGCGCCAGCAGCCTAAACAGACACGAGCAGTACTTC.

The J gene is TRBJ1-4, the V gene TRBV4-2; tentatively, D is TRBD1 (6 bases). V was cut by 3 bases and J by 5 bases, with 13 bases left in between. The germline V gene has CDR1 LGHNA and CDR2 YNFKEQ. The CDR3 covers 15 residues. CDR3 sequence reads: CASSQDSLGNEKLFF. In DNA, the CDR3 is TGTGCCAGCAGCCAGGACAGCTTAGGAAATGAAAAACTGTTTTTT.

This chain connects TRBV5-4 to TRBJ1-3, with D possibly TRBD1 on 6 matching bases. CDR1 SGHNT and CDR2 YYREEE come from the germline V gene (reference sequence). There are 15 residues in the CDR3. Trimming pared 1 base from V and 3 bases from J, leaving 11 bases between. CDR3: CASSLTGRDGNTIYF. In DNA form, the CDR3 reads TGTGCCAGCAGCTTGACAGGGAGGGATGGAAACACCATATATTTT.